One sample yielded the 16 T cell receptor beta chains listed below, sequenced in a study of vaccination and CD4 T cells after COVID-19. Antigens of these TCRs are unknown. The treatment denotes: approximately nine-day PBMC culture with coronavirus spike peptide pools or control peptides (ViraFEST assay). The Oncomine TCR Beta short-read assay was applied to DNA of cultured CD4+ T cells. Using its own MiXCR run on the PCR reads, TCRdb lists one record per CDR3 protein. The sample holds 15,000 or so distinct CDR3 sequences; approximately 52% are singletons and the top ten take over 6.5%. The sequenced material came from CD4+ T cells from blood, cultured in vitro. These receptors originate from a human donor who had recovered from COVID-19.

The V gene is TRBV20-1, the J gene TRBJ2-1; 7 bases map to TRBD2. CDR3 length equals 16 residues. The V gene's germline CDR1 is DFQATT and CDR2 SNEGSKA (reference sequence). Losses at the gene ends were 0 bases for V and 0 bases for J; bases not matched to a gene: 5. The CDR3 loop is CSARDPGGSSYNEQFF. The CDR3 coding sequence is TGCAGTGCTAGAGACCCGGGCGGGAGCTCCTACAATGAGCAGTTCTTC.

The rearrangement joins TRBV7-2 to TRBJ2-5; maybe TRBD2 (6 bases). V lost 1 base and J 4 bases, leaving 10 bases between the germline ends. The V gene's germline CDR1 is SGHTA and CDR2 FQGNSA. This CDR3 has 14 amino acids. The CDR3 protein is CASSLGDWVETQYF. CDR3 DNA: TGTGCCAGCAGCTTAGGGGACTGGGTAGAGACCCAGTACTTC.

The chain joins TRBV10-2 to TRBJ2-7, with D possibly being TRBD2 (6 bases). Germline CDR1 reads WSHSY; CDR2 reads SAAADI. The V and J ends lost 3 bases and 6 bases respectively, with 21 bases between them. CDR3 length equals 16 residues. For the CDR3, the DNA is TGCGCCAGCAGTGAATTGCGGCGGAGGGGACCGGGCGAGCAGTACTTC. As protein: CASSELRRRGPGEQYF.

This chain uses TRBV7-9 with TRBJ1-1; 11 nucleotides line up with TRBD1. The V and J ends lost 3 bases and 3 bases, in that order; junction bases with no gene match: 0. Germline V gene lookup returns CDR1 SEHNR and CDR2 FQNEAQ (reference sequence). The CDR3 is 14 residues long. The CDR3 coding sequence is TGTGCCAGCAGCTTGGGACAGGGGGACACTGAAGCTTTCTTT. It yields the protein CASSLGQGDTEAFF.

The genes are TRBV14 and TRBJ1-4, with D uncertain. Between the trimmed V and J ends, which lost 1 base and 8 bases, there was a span of 8 bases. The CDR3 runs to 13 residues. Germline CDR1 is SGHDN and CDR2 is FVKESK. The CDR3 DNA reads as TGTGCCAGCAGCCAAGTTATTGGCGAAAAACTGTTTTTT. It specifies CASSQVIGEKLFF.

The V call is TRBV6-2 or TRBV6-3, the J call TRBJ2-3; the match to TRBD2 covers 7 bases. The CDR3 spans 13 residues. The germline V gene has CDR1 MNHEY and CDR2 SVGEGT. Trimming at V came to 5 bases and at J to 3 bases, leaving 2 bases not matched to a gene. The CDR3: CASSKLATDTQYF. In DNA, the CDR3 is TGTGCCAGCAGTAAACTAGCGACAGATACGCAGTATTTT.

This chain joins TRBV28 and TRBJ2-7, with TRBD2 matching 8 bases. The germline V gene has CDR1 MDHEN and CDR2 SYDVKM. V was pared by 7 bases and J by 2 bases, with 7 bases of the junction left unmatched. This CDR3 contains 14 residues. CDR3 sequence reads: CASTITSGTYEQYF. DNA for the CDR3: TGTGCCAGCACCATAACTAGCGGAACCTACGAGCAGTACTTC. The entire variable domain, with the rest obtained from reference TRBV28 and TRBJ2-7, is as follows: DVKVTQSSRYLVKRTGEKVFLECVQDMDHENMFWYRQDPGLGLRLIYFSYDVKMKEKGDIPEGYSVSREKKERFSLILESASTNQTSMYLCASTITSGTYEQYFGPGTRLTVT.

This clonotype was seen a few times. V and J are TRBV20-1 and TRBJ2-2; D assignment may be TRBD1 or TRBD2 (5 bases each). The CDR3 is 14 residues long. The V gene lost 6 bases and the J gene lost 2 bases, with 13 bases spanning the gap. Germline lookup yields CDR1 DFQATT and CDR2 SNEGSKA (reference sequence). For the CDR3, the DNA is TGCAGTGCCGGGGACGGCCAAAACACCGGGGAGCTGTTTTTT. As protein: CSAGDGQNTGELFF.

V gene TRBV5-4 combines with J gene TRBJ1-2, with TRBD1 matching 8 bases. The CDR3 length is 14 residues. Germline V gene sequence: CDR1 SGHNT, CDR2 YYREEE (reference sequence). Trimming removed 3 bases from V and 2 bases from J; junction bases left unmatched: 3. CDR3 nucleotides: TGTGCCAGCAGCTACGGACAGGGCAACTATGGCTACACCTTC. Protein sequence: CASSYGQGNYGYTF.

The V gene is TRBV20-1, the J gene TRBJ2-7; TRBD1 matches at 11 bases. Germline lookup yields CDR1 DFQATT and CDR2 SNEGSKA (reference sequence). Trimming took 6 bases from V and 7 from J; bases not matched to a gene: 8. This CDR3 region has 13 residues. In nucleotides, the CDR3 is TGCAGTGCCGATGGACAGGGGGCGAAAGAGCAGTACTTC. This encodes CSADGQGAKEQYF.

By proportion, this clonotype is medium-sized. This CDR3 reads CASSPQNTEAFF. In DNA, the CDR3 is TGTGCCAGTAGCCCTCAGAACACTGAAGCTTTCTTT. This chain uses TRBV19 with TRBJ1-1; D is unclear. This CDR3 has 12 residues. Germline V gives CDR1 LNHDA, CDR2 SQIVND (reference sequence). Trimming cost V 6 bases and J 1 base, with 6 bases left between them.

This chain joins TRBV6-5 and TRBJ2-3, with 7 bases identical to TRBD1. Germline values: CDR1 MNHEY, CDR2 SVGAGI. The CDR3 is 16 residues long. The trim removed 4 bases at V and 2 bases at J, leaving 9 bases unmatched. The DNA of the CDR3 is TGTGCCAGCAGTTTAACAGGGGCAACCGACACAGATACGCAGTATTTT. Its protein is CASSLTGATDTDTQYF.

The chain's CDR3 is CASNGGGVEGETQYF. The CDR3 region has the DNA TGTGCCAGCAACGGCGGAGGGGTTGAAGGAGAGACCCAGTACTTC. The chain employs TRBV6-1 and TRBJ2-5; weak D call: TRBD2 (6 bases). The CDR3 totals 15 residues. Germline lookup yields CDR1 MNHNS and CDR2 SASEGT. Between the trimmed V and J ends, which lost 7 bases and 4 bases, there was a span of 19 bases.

The chain carries TRBV7-2 and TRBJ1-2; D gene ambiguous. The length of the CDR3 is 13 residues. V lost 2 bases, J lost 7 bases, and 11 bases lay in between. Germline loops: CDR1 SGHTA, CDR2 FQGNSA. The CDR3 loop is CASSLRRTTGYTF. In DNA, the CDR3 is TGTGCCAGCAGCTTACGTCGAACGACTGGCTACACCTTC.

This clonotype was seen just once. This chain links TRBV18 with TRBJ2-5; no clear D gene. The ends were cut back, 0 bases at V and 2 bases at J, with 4 bases in the middle. Germline CDR1 is KGHSH and CDR2 is LQKENI. The CDR3 is made up of 13 amino acids. The CDR3 region has the DNA TGTGCCAGCTCACCACCAGGTCAAGAGACCCAGTACTTC. Translation gives CASSPPGQETQYF.

V is TRBV2 and J is TRBJ2-7, with TRBD2 matching 10 bases. V was pared by 7 bases and J by 3 bases, with 9 bases of the junction left unmatched. The germline V gene has CDR1 SNHLY and CDR2 FYNNEI. The CDR3 totals 15 residues. CDR3 amino acids: CASTEVPSGSYEQYF. CDR3 coding DNA: TGTGCCAGCACCGAGGTCCCTAGCGGGAGCTACGAGCAGTACTTC.